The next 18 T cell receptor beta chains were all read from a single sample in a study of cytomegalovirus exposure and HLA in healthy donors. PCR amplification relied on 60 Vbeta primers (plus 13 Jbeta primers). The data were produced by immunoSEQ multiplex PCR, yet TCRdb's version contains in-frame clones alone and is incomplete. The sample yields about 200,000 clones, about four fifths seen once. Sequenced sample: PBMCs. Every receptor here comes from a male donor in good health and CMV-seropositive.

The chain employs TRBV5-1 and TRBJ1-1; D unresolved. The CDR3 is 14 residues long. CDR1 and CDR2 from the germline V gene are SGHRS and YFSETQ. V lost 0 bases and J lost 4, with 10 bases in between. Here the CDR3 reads CASSLVPGGTEAFF. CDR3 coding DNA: TGCGCCAGCAGCTTGGTACCGGGTGGCACTGAAGCTTTCTTT.

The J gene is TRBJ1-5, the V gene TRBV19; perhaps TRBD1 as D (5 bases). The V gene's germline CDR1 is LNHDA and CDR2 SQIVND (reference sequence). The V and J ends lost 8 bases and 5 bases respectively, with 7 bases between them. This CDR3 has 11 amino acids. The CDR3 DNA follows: TGTGCCAGTGGGGGGTATCAGCCCCAGCATTTT. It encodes CASGGYQPQHF.

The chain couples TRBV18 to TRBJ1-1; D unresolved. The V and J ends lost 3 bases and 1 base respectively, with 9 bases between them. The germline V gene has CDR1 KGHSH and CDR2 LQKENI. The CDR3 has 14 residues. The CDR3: CASSPGRGNTEAFF. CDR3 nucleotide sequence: TGTGCCAGCTCACCTGGAAGAGGGAACACTGAAGCTTTCTTT.

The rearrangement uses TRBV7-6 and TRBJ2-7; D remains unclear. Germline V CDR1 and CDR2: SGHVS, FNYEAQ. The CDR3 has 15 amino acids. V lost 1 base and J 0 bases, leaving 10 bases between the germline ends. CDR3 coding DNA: TGTGCCAGCAGCTTAGGACCGTCTAGCTCCTACGAGCAGTACTTC. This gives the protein CASSLGPSSSYEQYF.

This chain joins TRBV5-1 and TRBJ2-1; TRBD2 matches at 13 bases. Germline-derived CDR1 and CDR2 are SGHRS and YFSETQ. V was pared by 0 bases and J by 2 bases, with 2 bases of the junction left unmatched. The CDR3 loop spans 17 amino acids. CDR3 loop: CASSLAGTSGAYNEQFF. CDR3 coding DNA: TGCGCCAGCAGCTTGGCCGGGACTAGCGGGGCCTACAATGAGCAGTTCTTC.

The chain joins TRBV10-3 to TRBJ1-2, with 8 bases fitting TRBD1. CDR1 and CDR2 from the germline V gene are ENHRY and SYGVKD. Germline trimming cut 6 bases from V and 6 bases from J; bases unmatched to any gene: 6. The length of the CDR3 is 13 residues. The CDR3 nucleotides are TGTGCCATCAGGAGGACAGGGAAGGATGGCTACACCTTC. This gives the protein CAIRRTGKDGYTF.

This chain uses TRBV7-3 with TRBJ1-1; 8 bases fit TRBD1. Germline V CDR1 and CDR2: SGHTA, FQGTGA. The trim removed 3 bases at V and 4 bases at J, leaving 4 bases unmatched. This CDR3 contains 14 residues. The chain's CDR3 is CASSLGTGSTEAFF. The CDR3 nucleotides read TGTGCCAGCAGCTTGGGGACAGGAAGCACTGAAGCTTTCTTT. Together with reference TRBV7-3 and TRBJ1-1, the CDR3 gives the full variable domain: GAGVSQTPSNKVTEKGKYVELRCDPISGHTALYWYRQSLGQGPEFLIYFQGTGAADDSGLPNDRFFAVRPEGSVSTLKIQRTERGDSAVYLCASSLGTGSTEAFFGQGTRLTVV.

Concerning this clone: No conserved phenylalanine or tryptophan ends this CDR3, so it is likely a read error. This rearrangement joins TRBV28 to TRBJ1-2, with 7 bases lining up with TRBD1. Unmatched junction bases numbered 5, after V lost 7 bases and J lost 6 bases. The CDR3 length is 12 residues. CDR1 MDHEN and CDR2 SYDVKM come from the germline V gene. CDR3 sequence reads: CASTGQEHGYTL. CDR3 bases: TGTGCCAGCACCGGACAGGAACATGGCTACACCCTC.

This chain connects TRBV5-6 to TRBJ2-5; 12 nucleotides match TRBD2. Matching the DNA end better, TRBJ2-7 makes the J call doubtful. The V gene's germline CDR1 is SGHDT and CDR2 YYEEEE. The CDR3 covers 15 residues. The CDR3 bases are TGTGCCAGCAGCCGGGGGACTAGCGGGTACTACGAGCAGTACTTC. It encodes CASSRGTSGYYEQYF.

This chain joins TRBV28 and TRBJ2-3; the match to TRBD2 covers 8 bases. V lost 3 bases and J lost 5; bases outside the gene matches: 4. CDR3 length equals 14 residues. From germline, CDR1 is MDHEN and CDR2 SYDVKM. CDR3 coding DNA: TGTGCCAGCAGTTTGGGACTAGACGTAGATACGCAGTATTTT. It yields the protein CASSLGLDVDTQYF.

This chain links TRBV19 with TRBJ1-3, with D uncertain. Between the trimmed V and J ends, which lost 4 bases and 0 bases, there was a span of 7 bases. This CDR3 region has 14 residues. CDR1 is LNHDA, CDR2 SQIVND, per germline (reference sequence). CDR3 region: CASSRAISGNTIYF. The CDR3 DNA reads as TGTGCCAGTAGTAGGGCGATCTCTGGAAACACCATATATTTT.

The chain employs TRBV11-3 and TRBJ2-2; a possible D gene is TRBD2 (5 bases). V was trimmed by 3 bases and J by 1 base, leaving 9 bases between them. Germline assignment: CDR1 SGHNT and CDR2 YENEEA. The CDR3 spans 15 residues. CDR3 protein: CASSFGAGNTGELFF. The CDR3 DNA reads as TGTGCCAGCAGCTTTGGCGCGGGGAACACCGGGGAGCTGTTTTTT.

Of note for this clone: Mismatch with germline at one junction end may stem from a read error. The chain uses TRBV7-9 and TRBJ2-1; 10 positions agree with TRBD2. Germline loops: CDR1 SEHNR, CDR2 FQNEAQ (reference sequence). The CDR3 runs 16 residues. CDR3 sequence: CASGLRSLLAGNEQFF. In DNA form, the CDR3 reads TGTGCCAGCGGCTTAAGATCTTTACTAGCGGGGAATGAGCAGTTCTTC.

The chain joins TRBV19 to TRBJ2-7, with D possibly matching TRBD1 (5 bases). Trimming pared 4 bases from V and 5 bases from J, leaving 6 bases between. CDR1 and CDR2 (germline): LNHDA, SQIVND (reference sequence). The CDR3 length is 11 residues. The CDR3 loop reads CASSTGNEQYF. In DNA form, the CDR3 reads TGTGCCAGTAGTACAGGGAACGAGCAGTACTTC.

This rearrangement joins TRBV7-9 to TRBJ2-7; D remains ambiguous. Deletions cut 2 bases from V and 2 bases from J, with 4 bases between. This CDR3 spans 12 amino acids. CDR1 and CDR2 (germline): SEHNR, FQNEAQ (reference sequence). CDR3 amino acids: CASSLSTYEQYF. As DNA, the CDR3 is TGTGCCAGCAGCTTATCTACCTACGAGCAGTACTTC.

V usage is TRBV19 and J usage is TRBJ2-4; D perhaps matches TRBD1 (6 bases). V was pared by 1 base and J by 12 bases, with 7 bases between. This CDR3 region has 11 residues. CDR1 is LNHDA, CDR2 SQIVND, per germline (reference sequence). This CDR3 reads CASSIAGAQYF. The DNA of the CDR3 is TGTGCCAGTAGTATAGCAGGGGCTCAGTACTTC. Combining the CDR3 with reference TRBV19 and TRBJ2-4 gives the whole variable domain DGGITQSPKYLFRKEGQNVTLSCEQNLNHDAMYWYRQDPGQGLRLIYYSQIVNDFQKGDIAEGYSVSREKKESFPLTVTSAQKNPTAFYLCASSIAGAQYFGAGTRLSVL.

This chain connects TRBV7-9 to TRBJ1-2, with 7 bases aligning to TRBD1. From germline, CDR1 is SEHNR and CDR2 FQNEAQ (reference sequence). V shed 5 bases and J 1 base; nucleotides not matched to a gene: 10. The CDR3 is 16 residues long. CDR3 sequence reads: CASSPNLRQGNYGYTF. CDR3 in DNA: TGTGCCAGCAGCCCCAATCTCCGACAGGGTAACTATGGCTACACCTTC.

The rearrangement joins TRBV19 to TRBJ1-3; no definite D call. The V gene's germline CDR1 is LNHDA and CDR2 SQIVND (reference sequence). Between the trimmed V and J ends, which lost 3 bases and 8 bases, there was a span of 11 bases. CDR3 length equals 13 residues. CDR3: CASSIGSRDTIYF. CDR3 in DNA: TGTGCCAGTAGTATCGGGTCTCGGGACACCATATATTTT.